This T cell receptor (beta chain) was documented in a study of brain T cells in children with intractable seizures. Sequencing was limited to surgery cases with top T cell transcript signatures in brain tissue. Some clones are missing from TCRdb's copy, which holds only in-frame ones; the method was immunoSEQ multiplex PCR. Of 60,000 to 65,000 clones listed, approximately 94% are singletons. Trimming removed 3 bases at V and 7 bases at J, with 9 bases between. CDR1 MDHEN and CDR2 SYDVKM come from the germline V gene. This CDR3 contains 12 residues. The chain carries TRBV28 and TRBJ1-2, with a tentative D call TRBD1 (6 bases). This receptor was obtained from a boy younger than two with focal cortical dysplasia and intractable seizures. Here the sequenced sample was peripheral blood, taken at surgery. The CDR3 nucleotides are TGTGCCAGCAGTTTGAACAGGGTTGGCTACACCTTC. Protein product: CASSLNRVGYTF.